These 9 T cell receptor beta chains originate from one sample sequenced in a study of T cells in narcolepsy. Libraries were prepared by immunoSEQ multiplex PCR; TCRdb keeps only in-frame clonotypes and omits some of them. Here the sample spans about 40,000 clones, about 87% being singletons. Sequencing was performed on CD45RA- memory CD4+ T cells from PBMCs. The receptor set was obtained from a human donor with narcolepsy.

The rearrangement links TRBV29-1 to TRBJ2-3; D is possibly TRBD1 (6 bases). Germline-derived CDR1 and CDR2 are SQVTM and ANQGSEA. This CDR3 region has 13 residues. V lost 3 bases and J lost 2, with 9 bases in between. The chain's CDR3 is CSVERGYTDTQYF. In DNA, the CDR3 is TGCAGCGTTGAGAGGGGGTACACAGATACGCAGTATTTT.

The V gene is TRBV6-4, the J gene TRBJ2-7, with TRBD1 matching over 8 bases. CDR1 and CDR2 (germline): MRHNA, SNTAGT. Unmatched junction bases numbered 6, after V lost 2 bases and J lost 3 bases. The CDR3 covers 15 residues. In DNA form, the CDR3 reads TGTGCCAGCAGTGACGAGGCAGGGGGCCTCTACGAGCAGTACTTC. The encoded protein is CASSDEAGGLYEQYF.

Here the CDR3 DNA reads TGTGCCAGCAGCACAAGACAGGGAAACACAGATACGCAGTATTTT. It codes for CASSTRQGNTDTQYF. V and J are TRBV11-1 and TRBJ2-3, with 7 bases lining up with TRBD1. Germline V gives CDR1 SGHAT, CDR2 FQDESV (reference sequence). The CDR3 runs to 15 residues. V gave up 5 bases and J gave up 2 bases; unmatched junction bases: 7.

CDR3 bases: TGCGCCAGTCAGAGACAGGGGGCCGAAGAGACCCAGTACTTC. Its protein product is CASQRQGAEETQYF. V usage is TRBV5-1 and J usage is TRBJ2-5; 10 positions match TRBD1. There are 14 residues in the CDR3. After removal of 8 bases from V and 3 bases from J, the junction contained 7 bases not matched to a gene. Per germline, CDR1 SGHRS and CDR2 YFSETQ.

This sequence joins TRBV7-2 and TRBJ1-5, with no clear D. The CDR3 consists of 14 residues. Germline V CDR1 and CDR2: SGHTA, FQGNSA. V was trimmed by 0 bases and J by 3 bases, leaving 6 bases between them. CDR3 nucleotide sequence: TGTGCCAGCAGCTTAGCCAGGAACAATCAGCCCCAGCATTTT. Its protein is CASSLARNNQPQHF.

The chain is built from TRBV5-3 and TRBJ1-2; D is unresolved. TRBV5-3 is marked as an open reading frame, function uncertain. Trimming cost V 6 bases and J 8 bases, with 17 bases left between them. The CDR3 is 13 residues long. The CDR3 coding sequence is TGTGCCAGAATGGTATCAGTAAAGGCCGGCTACACCTTC. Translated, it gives CARMVSVKAGYTF.

The CDR3 nucleotides read TGCGCCAGCAGCACCTCGCTAATAGATACGCAGTATTTT. The encoded protein is CASSTSLIDTQYF. The chain recombines TRBV5-1 with TRBJ2-3; D not resolved. Germline V gene data show CDR1 as SGHRS and CDR2 as YFSETQ. V was cut by 4 bases and J by 5 bases, with 11 bases left in between. This CDR3 is built from 13 residues.

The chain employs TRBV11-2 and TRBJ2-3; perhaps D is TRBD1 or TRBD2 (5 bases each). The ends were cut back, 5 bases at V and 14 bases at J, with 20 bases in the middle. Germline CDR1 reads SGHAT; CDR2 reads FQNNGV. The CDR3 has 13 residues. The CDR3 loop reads CASSTNRDLLRYF. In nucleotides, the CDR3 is TGTGCCAGCAGCACCAACCGGGACCTGCTTCGGTATTTT.

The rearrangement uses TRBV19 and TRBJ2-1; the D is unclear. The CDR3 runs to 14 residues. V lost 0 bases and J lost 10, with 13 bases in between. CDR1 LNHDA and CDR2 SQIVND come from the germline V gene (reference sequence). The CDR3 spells CASSIDQGPREQFF. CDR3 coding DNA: TGTGCCAGTAGTATAGATCAAGGTCCCAGGGAGCAGTTCTTC.